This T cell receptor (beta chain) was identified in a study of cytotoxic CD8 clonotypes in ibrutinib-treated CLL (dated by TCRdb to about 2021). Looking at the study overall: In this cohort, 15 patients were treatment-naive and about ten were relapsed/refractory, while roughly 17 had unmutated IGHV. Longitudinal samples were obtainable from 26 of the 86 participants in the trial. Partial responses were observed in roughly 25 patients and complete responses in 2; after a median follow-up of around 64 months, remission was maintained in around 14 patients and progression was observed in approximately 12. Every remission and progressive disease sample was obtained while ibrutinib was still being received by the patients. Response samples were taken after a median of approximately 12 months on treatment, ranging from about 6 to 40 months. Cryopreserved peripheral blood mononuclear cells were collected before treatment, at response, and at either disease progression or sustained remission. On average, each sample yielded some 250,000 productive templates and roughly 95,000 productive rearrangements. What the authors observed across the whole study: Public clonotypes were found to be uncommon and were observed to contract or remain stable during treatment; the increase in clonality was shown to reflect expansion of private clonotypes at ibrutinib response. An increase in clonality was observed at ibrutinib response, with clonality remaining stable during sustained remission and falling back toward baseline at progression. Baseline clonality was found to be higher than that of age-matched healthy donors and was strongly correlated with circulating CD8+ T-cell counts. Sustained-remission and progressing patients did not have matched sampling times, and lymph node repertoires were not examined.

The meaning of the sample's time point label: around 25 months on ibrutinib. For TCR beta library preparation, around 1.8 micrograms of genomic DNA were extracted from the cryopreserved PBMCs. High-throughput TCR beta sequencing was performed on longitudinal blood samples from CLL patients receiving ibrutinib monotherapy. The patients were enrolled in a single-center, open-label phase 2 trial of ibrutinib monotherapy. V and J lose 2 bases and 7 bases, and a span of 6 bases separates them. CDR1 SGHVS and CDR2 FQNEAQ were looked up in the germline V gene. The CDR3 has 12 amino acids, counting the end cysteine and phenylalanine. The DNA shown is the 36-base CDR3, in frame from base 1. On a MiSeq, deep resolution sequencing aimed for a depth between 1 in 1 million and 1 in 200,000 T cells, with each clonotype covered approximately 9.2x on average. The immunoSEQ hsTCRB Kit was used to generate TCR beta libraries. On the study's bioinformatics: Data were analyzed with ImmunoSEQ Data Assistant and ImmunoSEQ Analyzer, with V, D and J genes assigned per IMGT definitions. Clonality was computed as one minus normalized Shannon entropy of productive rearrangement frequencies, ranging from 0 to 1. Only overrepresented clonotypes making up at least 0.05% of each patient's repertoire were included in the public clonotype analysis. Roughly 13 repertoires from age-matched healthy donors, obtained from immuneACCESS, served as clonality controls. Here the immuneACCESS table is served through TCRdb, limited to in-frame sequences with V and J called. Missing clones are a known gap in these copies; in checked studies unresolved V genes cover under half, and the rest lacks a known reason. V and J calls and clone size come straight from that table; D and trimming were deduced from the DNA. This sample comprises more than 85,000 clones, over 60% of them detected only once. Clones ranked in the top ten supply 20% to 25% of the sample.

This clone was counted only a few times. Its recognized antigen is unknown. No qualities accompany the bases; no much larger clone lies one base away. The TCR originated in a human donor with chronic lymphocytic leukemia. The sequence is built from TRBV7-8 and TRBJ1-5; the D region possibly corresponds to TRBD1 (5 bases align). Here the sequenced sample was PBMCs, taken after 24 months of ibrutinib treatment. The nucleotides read TGTGCCAGCAGCTTAAAGGGGCAGCCCCAGCATTTT. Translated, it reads CASSLKGQPQHF.